A single sample is the source of the 9 T cell receptor beta chains below, sequenced in a study of blood T cells in healthy people across ages (dated by TCRdb to the mid-2010s). To prepare the library, 5' RACE was applied. The instrument was an Illumina HiSeq 2500. A second 7 to 11 cycle PCR used a sample-barcoded 5' primer and a J-beta primer mix. TCRdb applied fastp at Q25 and MiXCR to the public reads, then kept only in-frame beta chains. When rows share a CDR3 protein, they turn into one entry using the most common DNA and genes. This sample gives about a million distinct CDR3 sequences in total; about 53% of them show up just once. The ten top clones hold about 20% of the sample. Sequencing used blood. These receptor sequences come from a woman in her sixties or seventies in good health.

The gene calls are TRBV3-1 and TRBJ2-5; TRBD2 matches at 7 bases. The CDR3 is 15 amino acids. The V and J ends lost 2 bases and 11 bases, in that order; junction bases with no gene match: 14. The germline V gene encodes CDR1 LGHDT and CDR2 YNNKEL (reference sequence). CDR3 protein: CASSQMREGRTEQYF. The CDR3 region has the DNA TGTGCCAGCAGCCAAATGAGGGAGGGCCGAACTGAGCAGTACTTC.

This clonotype was counted a few times. This chain uses TRBV14 with TRBJ1-2, with TRBD1 identical over 9 bases. Germline loops: CDR1 SGHDN, CDR2 FVKESK. The J segment lost 6 bases and the V segment lost 2 bases, leaving 7 bases of the junction unmatched. The CDR3 loop spans 15 amino acids. CDR3 sequence: CASSQTGTGTNGYTF. In DNA, the CDR3 is TGTGCCAGCAGCCAAACCGGGACAGGGACTAATGGCTACACCTTC. Full variable domain (rest looked up from reference TRBV14 and TRBJ1-2): EAGVTQFPSHSVIEKGQTVTLRCDPISGHDNLYWYRRVMGKEIKFLLHFVKESKQDESGMPNNRFLAERTGGTYSTLKVQPAELEDSGVYFCASSQTGTGTNGYTFGSGTRLTVV.

The J gene is TRBJ2-7, the V gene TRBV7-9; D unclear. Germline CDR1 is SEHNR and CDR2 is FQNEAQ (reference sequence). The V end was cut by 5 bases, the J end by 1 base, with 12 bases between. The CDR3 is 14 residues long. CDR3 loop: CASSEVPSSYEQYF. CDR3 nucleotide sequence: TGTGCCAGCAGCGAAGTTCCTAGTTCCTACGAGCAGTACTTC. The entire variable domain, with the rest obtained from reference TRBV7-9 and TRBJ2-7, is as follows: DTGVSQNPRHKITKRGQNVTFRCDPISEHNRLYWYRQTLGQGPEFLTYFQNEAQLEKSRLLSDRFSAERPKGSFSTLEIQRTEQGDSAMYLCASSEVPSSYEQYFGPGTRLTVT.

In its sample, this clonotype was seen a few times. The CDR3 spells CASRFGTDNEQFF. In nucleotides, the CDR3 is TGCGCCAGCAGATTCGGGACAGACAATGAGCAGTTCTTC. This chain joins TRBV5-1 and TRBJ2-1; 7 bases are a match to TRBD1. Germline values: CDR1 SGHRS, CDR2 YFSETQ. J was trimmed by 5 bases and V by 5 bases; bases with no gene match: 4. The CDR3 spans 13 residues.

The V and J genes are TRBV5-1 and TRBJ2-7; perhaps TRBD2 as D (6 bases). The germline CDR1 and CDR2 sequences are SGHRS and YFSETQ. The CDR3 has 14 residues. Trimming removed 4 bases from V and 3 bases from J, with 14 bases in between. CDR3 loop: CASSAEGLIYEQYF. The CDR3 coding sequence is TGCGCCAGCAGCGCGGAGGGACTCATCTACGAGCAGTACTTC.

The chain uses TRBV18 and TRBJ2-5; 7 nucleotides align to TRBD1. J was trimmed by 5 bases and V by 4 bases; bases with no gene match: 4. The CDR3 sequence is 13 residues long. The germline V gene has CDR1 KGHSH and CDR2 LQKENI. The CDR3 sequence: CASSQGAIETQYF. CDR3 DNA sequence: TGTGCCAGCTCACAGGGGGCCATTGAGACCCAGTACTTC.

The J gene is TRBJ2-1, the V gene TRBV7-2, with 9 bases matching TRBD1. Germline trimming cut 5 bases from V and 8 bases from J; bases unmatched to any gene: 10. The CDR3 has 15 amino acids. In germline, CDR1 is SGHTA, CDR2 FQGNSA. CDR3 sequence: CASSIAGTGIHEQFF. CDR3 in DNA: TGTGCCAGCAGCATTGCCGGGACAGGGATTCATGAGCAGTTCTTC.

CDR3: CASRRTGYYGYTF. The CDR3 nucleotides read TGTGCCAGCAGACGGACAGGGTACTATGGCTACACCTTC. J is TRBJ1-2 and V is TRBV6-2 or TRBV6-3; 8 nucleotides line up with TRBD1. Germline CDR1 reads MNHEY; CDR2 reads SVGEGT. The ends lost 6 bases at V and 3 bases at J; junction bases unmatched: 3. CDR3 length equals 13 residues.

This rearrangement joins TRBV4-3 to TRBJ2-3, with a weak D call TRBD2 (5 bases). Trimming left V 0 bases short and J 7 bases short, with 29 bases between. The CDR3 has 20 amino acids. Germline CDR1 reads LGHNA; CDR2 reads YSLEER. This chain's CDR3 is CASSQDWVGISPGDLNTQYF. As DNA, the CDR3 is TGCGCCAGCAGCCAAGATTGGGTCGGGATCAGTCCCGGTGATTTGAATACGCAGTATTTT.